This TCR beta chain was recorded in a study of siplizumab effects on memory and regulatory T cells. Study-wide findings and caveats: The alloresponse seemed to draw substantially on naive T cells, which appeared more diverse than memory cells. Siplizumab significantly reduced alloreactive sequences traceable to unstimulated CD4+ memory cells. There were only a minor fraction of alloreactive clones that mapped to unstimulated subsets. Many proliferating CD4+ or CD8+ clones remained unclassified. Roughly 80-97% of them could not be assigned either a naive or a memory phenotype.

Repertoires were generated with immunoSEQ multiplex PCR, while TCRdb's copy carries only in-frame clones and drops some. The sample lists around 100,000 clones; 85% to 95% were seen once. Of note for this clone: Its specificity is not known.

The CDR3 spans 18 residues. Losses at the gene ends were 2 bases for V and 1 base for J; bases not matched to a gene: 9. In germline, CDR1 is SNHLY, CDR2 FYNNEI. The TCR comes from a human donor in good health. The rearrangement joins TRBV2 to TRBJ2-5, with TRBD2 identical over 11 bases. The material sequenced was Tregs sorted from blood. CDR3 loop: CASSELGVAGGAQETQYF. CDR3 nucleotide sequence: TGTGCCAGCAGTGAATTGGGAGTAGCGGGAGGGGCCCAAGAGACCCAGTACTTC.